Each of the 19 T cell receptor beta chains below was sequenced from the same sample in a study of blood T cell repertoires in COVID-19. The repertoire was sequenced with immunoSEQ multiplex PCR; TCRdb's copy has only in-frame clones and lacks some. The sample carries under 150,000 clones, 80% recorded once. Specimen: peripheral blood. These receptors were obtained from a man in his 60s with active or convalescent COVID-19.

Worth noting for this clone: This specimen includes other DNA sequences encoding the same CDR3. The gene calls are TRBV12-3 or TRBV12-4 and TRBJ2-7; TRBD1 matches at 7 bases. The length of the CDR3 is 13 residues. The V and J ends lost 4 bases and 0 bases, in that order; junction bases with no gene match: 0. CDR3 coding DNA: TGTGCCAGCAGTTGGGACAGCTCCTACGAGCAGTACTTC. Protein: CASSWDSSYEQYF.

The chain carries TRBV3-1 (or the pseudogene TRBV3-2) and TRBJ2-5; 14 nucleotides agree with TRBD2. CDR1 is LGHDT and CDR2 is YNNKEL in the germline V gene (reference sequence). The CDR3 contains 15 residues. Trimming removed 4 bases from V and 5 bases from J; junction bases left unmatched: 3. The CDR3 DNA sequence: TGTGCCAGCAGCCGCCGACTAGCGGGAGGGGAGACCCAGTACTTC. Protein product: CASSRRLAGGETQYF.

This chain uses TRBV19 with TRBJ1-1; D remains unclear. Germline V gives CDR1 LNHDA, CDR2 SQIVND (reference sequence). The CDR3 spans 17 residues. Between the trimmed V and J ends, which lost 1 base and 5 bases, there was a span of 20 bases. CDR3 coding DNA: TGTGCCAGTAGTATAGGTCGGGGAGAGTACGGTCGGACTGAAGCTTTCTTT. Its translation is CASSIGRGEYGRTEAFF.

This clone came up once. This chain joins TRBV6-2 or TRBV6-3 and TRBJ2-3; 9 positions match TRBD1. Germline V gives CDR1 MNHEY, CDR2 SVGEGT. This CDR3 is 16 amino acids long. The V and J ends lost 5 bases and 0 bases, in that order; junction bases with no gene match: 6. This chain's CDR3 is CASSKWTGASTDTQYF. CDR3 in DNA: TGTGCCAGCAGTAAATGGACAGGGGCCAGCACAGATACGCAGTATTTT.

This clone was detected only once. CDR3 in DNA: TGTGCCAGCAGTTTTAGACAGGGGGTCGGTGAGCAGTTCTTC. This translates into CASSFRQGVGEQFF. This chain joins TRBV28 and TRBJ2-1; 9 bases fit TRBD1. Germline V gives CDR1 MDHEN, CDR2 SYDVKM. V lost 3 bases and J lost 9; bases outside the gene matches: 6. The CDR3 covers 14 residues.

The chain combines TRBV10-2 with TRBJ2-1, with TRBD2 identical over 8 bases. The V gene's germline CDR1 is WSHSY and CDR2 SAAADI. This CDR3 has 14 amino acids. V dropped 5 bases and J dropped 1; count of bases not matched to a gene: 1. CDR3 sequence reads: CASSSGSSYNEQFF. The CDR3 DNA is TGCGCCAGCAGTAGCGGGAGTTCCTACAATGAGCAGTTCTTC.

The genes are TRBV4-3 and TRBJ1-6; D is unclear. The CDR3 covers 14 residues. Per the germline V gene, CDR1 is LGHNA and CDR2 is YSLEER. Trimming left V 1 base short and J 8 bases short, with 9 bases between. Here the CDR3 DNA reads TGCGCCAGCAGCCAAGCAGAAGATTATTCACCCCTCCACTTT. This sequence encodes CASSQAEDYSPLHF.

This clone was counted a single time. The rearrangement joins TRBV5-1 to TRBJ2-3; no firm D call. CDR3 length: 13 amino acids. With 3 bases removed from V and 1 base from J, the gap between germline ends came to 6 bases. CDR1 is SGHRS and CDR2 is YFSETQ in the germline V gene. The CDR3 protein is CASSSHRTDTQYF. Here the CDR3 DNA reads TGCGCCAGCAGCTCCCATCGCACAGATACGCAGTATTTT.

The chain links TRBV27 to TRBJ2-7, with TRBD2 identical over 8 bases. The V gene end was trimmed by 4 bases and the J gene end by 3 bases; junction bases not matched to a gene: 5. Germline loops: CDR1 MNHEY, CDR2 SMNVEV (reference sequence). The CDR3 has 14 residues. The CDR3 region is CASSSSGSFYEQYF. The CDR3 DNA is TGTGCCAGCAGTTCGAGCGGGAGCTTCTACGAGCAGTACTTC.

The chain uses TRBV29-1 and TRBJ2-5; 7 bases agree with TRBD1. Germline CDR1 SQVTM, CDR2 ANQGSEA. V shed 1 base, J shed 2 bases, and the junction held 4 bases outside the gene matches. The CDR3 has 14 residues. The CDR3 DNA follows: TGCAGCGTTGAAGGGGGGACAGTACAAGAGACCCAGTACTTC. Amino acids: CSVEGGTVQETQYF.

In DNA form, the CDR3 reads TGTGCCAGCAGTGTGAGGCCTCCAGCGCAGTATTTT. It yields the protein CASSVRPPAQYF. The gene calls are TRBV2 and TRBJ2-3; D is uncertain. V dropped 4 bases and J dropped 10 bases, with 12 bases sitting between them. The CDR3 contains 12 residues. CDR1 and CDR2 (germline): SNHLY, FYNNEI.

This chain joins TRBV10-3 and TRBJ2-5, with a weak D call TRBD1 (5 bases). The CDR3 contains 13 residues. Germline V CDR1 and CDR2: ENHRY, SYGVKD. The ends were cut back, 6 bases at V and 3 bases at J, with 11 bases in the middle. In nucleotides, the CDR3 is TGTGCCATCAGGTCAGGGAACGAAGAGACCCAGTACTTC. It codes for CAIRSGNEETQYF.

The chain recombines TRBV15 with TRBJ2-5, with TRBD1 identical over 9 bases. The germline V gene encodes CDR1 LNHNV and CDR2 YYDKDF (reference sequence). The CDR3 is 15 residues long. After removal of 5 bases from V and 5 bases from J, the junction contained 9 bases not matched to a gene. DNA for the CDR3: TGTGCCACCAGCCGTCCCGGGACAGGGATCGAGACCCAGTACTTC. Protein sequence: CATSRPGTGIETQYF.

The V call is TRBV5-1, the J call TRBJ1-6; TRBD1 aligns across 11 bases. CDR1 SGHRS and CDR2 YFSETQ come from the germline V gene. V was pared by 5 bases and J by 7 bases, with 8 bases of the junction left unmatched. This CDR3 is built from 16 residues. This chain's CDR3 is CASRRTGGAENSPLHF. DNA of the CDR3: TGCGCCAGCAGAAGGACAGGGGGCGCGGAGAATTCACCCCTCCACTTT. The variable domain in full, completed from reference TRBV5-1 and TRBJ1-6, reads KAGVTQTPRYLIKTRGQQVTLSCSPISGHRSVSWYQQTPGQGLQFLFEYFSETQRNKGNFPGRFSGRQFSNSRSEMNVSTLELGDSALYLCASRRTGGAENSPLHFGNGTRLTVT.

For this clone: Other DNA sequences in the sample encode the same CDR3. The chain is built from TRBV27 and TRBJ1-2, with 9 bases fitting TRBD1. Germline V gene sequence: CDR1 MNHEY, CDR2 SMNVEV (reference sequence). The V and J ends lost 4 bases and 6 bases, in that order; junction bases with no gene match: 3. The CDR3 totals 13 residues. This chain's CDR3 is CASSSQGANGYTF. CDR3 nucleotides: TGTGCCAGCAGTTCACAGGGGGCCAATGGCTACACCTTC.

This clone was seen only a few times. V is TRBV7-2 and J is TRBJ2-1; 12 bases map to TRBD2. The germline gives CDR1 SGHTA, CDR2 FQGNSA. J was trimmed by 9 bases and V by 1 base; bases with no gene match: 4. The CDR3 totals 15 residues. As DNA, the CDR3 is TGTGCCAGCAGCTTAGGCCTAGCGGGAGGGGGTGAGCAGTTCTTC. As protein: CASSLGLAGGGEQFF.

This clone showed up many times. The CDR3: CASSLRQVNNYGYTF. DNA for the CDR3: TGTGCCAGCAGTTTAAGGCAGGTTAACAACTATGGCTACACCTTC. The J gene is TRBJ1-2, the V gene TRBV28; D is undetermined. The CDR3 is made up of 15 amino acids. Trimming stripped 2 bases from V and 2 bases from J, with 12 bases between. Per the germline V gene, CDR1 is MDHEN and CDR2 is SYDVKM.

The chain is built from TRBV18 and TRBJ2-2; 8 bases align to TRBD1. Germline V CDR1 and CDR2: KGHSH, LQKENI. The CDR3 loop spans 15 amino acids. With V trimmed by 3 bases and J by 3 bases, 3 bases remained unmatched. The CDR3 DNA is TGTGCCAGCTCACCCAGGACAGGGCACACCGGGGAGCTGTTTTTT. The encoded protein is CASSPRTGHTGELFF.

CDR3 in DNA: TGTGCCAGCAGTCCCTGGACAGGGTCGTTGTCTAATGAAAAACTGTTTTTT. Its translation: CASSPWTGSLSNEKLFF. The J gene is TRBJ1-4, the V gene TRBV28, with 8 positions matching TRBD1. The V segment lost 5 bases and the J segment 3 bases; nucleotides outside the gene matches: 11. CDR3 length: 17 residues. Germline loops: CDR1 MDHEN, CDR2 SYDVKM.